Listed here is a single T cell receptor beta chain. The antigen remains undetermined. The authors reverse transcribed roughly 0.45 to 1 ug RNA with random hexamers. The method of amplification for TCR beta CDR3 was immunoSEQ multiplex PCR, covering 54 Vbeta and 13 Jbeta. TCRdb independently ran MiXCR on the immunoSEQ multiplex PCR reads; one entry per CDR3 protein. Here the sample spans 150,000 or so distinct CDR3 sequences, approximately 94% being singletons. This specimen comes from a study of CD8 T cells in Susac syndrome. CD8+ and CD4+ T cells were negatively isolated; TEMRA cells were FACS-enriched. Overall study findings and caveats: The authors acknowledged that the study's TCR sequencing and HLA analysis involved relatively few individuals.

V lost 11 bases to trimming and J lost 3 bases; unmatched junction nucleotides: 7. This CDR3 contains 13 residues. Germline CDR1 and CDR2: LGHNA and YNFKEQ. This rearrangement joins TRBV4-2 to TRBJ2-4, with 7 bases lining up with TRBD2. The sequence came from a human donor with multiple sclerosis. The sequenced sample consisted of CD4+ T cells from PBMCs. The CDR3 reads CASGQRDKNIQYF. In DNA, the CDR3 is TGTGCCTCTGGTCAGCGGGACAAAAACATTCAGTACTTC.